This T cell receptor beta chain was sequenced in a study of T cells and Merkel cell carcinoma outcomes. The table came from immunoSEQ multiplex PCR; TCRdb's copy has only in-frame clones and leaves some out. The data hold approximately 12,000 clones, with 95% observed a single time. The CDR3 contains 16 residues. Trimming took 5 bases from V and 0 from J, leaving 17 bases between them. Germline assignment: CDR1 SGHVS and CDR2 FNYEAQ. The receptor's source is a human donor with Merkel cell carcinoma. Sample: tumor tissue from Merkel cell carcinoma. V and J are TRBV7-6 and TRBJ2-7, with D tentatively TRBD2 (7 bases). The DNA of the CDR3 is TGTGCCAGCAGCCCCTCACAGGGCGGGAGCTCCTACGAGCAGTACTTC. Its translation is CASSPSQGGSSYEQYF.